The T cell receptor beta chain described here comes from a study of blood T cells in healthy people across ages. Study-wide points: It was held that diversity estimates obtained from one million T cells represented underestimates.

A few counts support this clonotype. The antigen is unknown. Trimming took 5 bases from V and 2 from J, leaving 6 bases between them. This CDR3 is built from 12 residues. Germline values: CDR1 SGHTA, CDR2 FQGNSA. The authors ran a second PCR of roughly 6 to 12 cycles using a sample-barcoded 5' primer and a J-beta primer mix. Per-sample output comprised a minimum of 3 million paired-end reads containing CDR3. TCRdb used MiXCR to reprocess the 5' RACE reads, holding one entry per CDR3 protein. The table has about 800,000 distinct CDR3 sequences, 58% seen once. Specimen: blood. The sequence was obtained from a man aged 25 to 45 in good health. The rearrangement joins TRBV7-2 to TRBJ1-1, with unresolved D. CDR3 amino acids: CASSKDNTEAFF. The CDR3 DNA reads as TGTGCCAGCAGCAAGGATAACACTGAAGCTTTCTTT.